The present TCR beta chain was sequenced within a study of regulatory T cells in long-lasting Graves disease. This CDR3 contains 14 residues. Deletions cut 1 base from V and 9 bases from J, with 13 bases between. From germline, CDR1 is MDHEN and CDR2 SYDVKM. Time point: newly diagnosed GD, antithyroid drugs for less than 3 months. Extracted RNA from PBMCs served as the source of the TCR library. This clonotype was recorded a few times. Arm-PCR of CDR3 regions and iRepertoire HTBI primers were used to build TCR beta libraries. One entry per CDR3 protein, called by TCRdb with MiXCR from the multiplex PCR reads. The sample comprises 500,000 to 700,000 distinct CDR3 sequences, around 15% of which are singletons, and under 20% rests with the top ten. The data were also submitted as part of a second study, on T cells in Graves' hyperthyroidism and ophthalmopathy. From that paper: Peripheral blood also featured most of the thyroid clonotypes expanded above 0.001. The model's output predicted ophthalmopathy at a median of around 6.9 months prior to onset.

The chain carries TRBV28 and TRBJ1-5; maybe TRBD1 (6 bases). Material: peripheral blood mononuclear cells (PBMCs), obtained at new diagnosis, from a patient treated with antithyroid drugs. The source is a young woman with Graves disease. Here the CDR3 reads CASSLLGATRPQHF. The CDR3 DNA reads as TGTGCCAGCAGTTTATTGGGGGCGACCCGGCCCCAGCATTTT.